The sequence of this T cell receptor beta chain was determined in a study of cytomegalovirus exposure and HLA in healthy donors. Study-level results: Using a false discovery rate of 0.05, a later analysis showed that roughly 16,000 TCR beta sequences were associated with HLA alleles. For cytomegalovirus status, the classifier reportedly gave diagnoses with high specificity and sensitivity. Immune exposure data for these donors was limited to CMV serostatus.

The study ran its PCR with 60 Vbeta and 13 Jbeta primers. Assay used: immunoSEQ multiplex PCR; TCRdb lists only in-frame clones, some missing. The sample lists 110,000 to 150,000 clones, more than 70% occurring once. The CDR3 has 17 amino acids. CDR1 is MDHEN, CDR2 SYDVKM, per germline. Trimming removed 3 bases from V and 1 base from J, with 18 bases in between. The donors, nominally healthy at sampling, likely had unrecorded immune exposures. About this clone: The antigen remains unidentified.

J is TRBJ2-5 and V is TRBV28; possibly TRBD2 for D (7 bases). The sequencing input was PBMCs. The receptor was isolated from a woman between 40 and 55 years old in good health and CMV-seronegative. CDR3 nucleotide sequence: TGTGCCAGCAGTTTGCCCCAACAGGGAGGGTCCCAAGAGACCCAGTACTTC. It is translated as CASSLPQQGGSQETQYF.